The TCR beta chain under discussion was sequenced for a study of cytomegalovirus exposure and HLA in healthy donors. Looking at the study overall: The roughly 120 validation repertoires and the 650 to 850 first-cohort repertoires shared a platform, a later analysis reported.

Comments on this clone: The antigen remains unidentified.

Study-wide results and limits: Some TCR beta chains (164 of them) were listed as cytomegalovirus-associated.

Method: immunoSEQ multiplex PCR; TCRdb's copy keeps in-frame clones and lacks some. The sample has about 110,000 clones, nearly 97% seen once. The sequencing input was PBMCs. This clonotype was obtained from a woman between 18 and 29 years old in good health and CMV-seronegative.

CDR3 sequence: CASSQAWDRENYEQYF. CDR3 in DNA: TGCGCCAGCAGCCAAGCTTGGGACAGGGAAAATTACGAGCAGTACTTC. V gene TRBV4-3 combines with J gene TRBJ2-7; 9 positions agree with TRBD1. Germline V lookup: CDR1 LGHNA, CDR2 YSLEER. Trimming cost V 1 base and J 4 bases; bases outside gene matches: 8. The CDR3 runs to 16 residues.